This TCR beta chain was sequenced in a study of early T cells in non-severe SARS-CoV-2 infection. In the study overall: Alpha and beta chains were unpaired, from unsorted whole-blood bulk RNA. Study-wide points: Matching results from VDJdb favored anti-spike CD8 responses, leaving private and CD4 specificities undetected.

TCRdb redid the calling of the 5' RACE reads with MiXCR, one entry per CDR3 protein. This table has approximately 85,000 distinct CDR3 sequences, 12% appearing once. Trimming removed 11 bases from V and 4 bases from J; junction bases left unmatched: 10. This CDR3 region has 14 residues. Looked up from germline, CDR1 is SGHTA and CDR2 is FQGTGA. This clonotype was picked up many times. The antigen is not known. This receptor was identified in an adult who was a healthcare worker with PCR-confirmed SARS-CoV-2 infection or an uninfected control (not recorded which). The chain couples TRBV7-3 to TRBJ2-1, with TRBD2 matching over 8 bases. The material sequenced was whole blood. The CDR3 here is CALGGTSGYNEQFF. Here the CDR3 DNA reads TGTGCCCTCGGGGGAACTAGCGGATACAATGAGCAGTTCTTC.